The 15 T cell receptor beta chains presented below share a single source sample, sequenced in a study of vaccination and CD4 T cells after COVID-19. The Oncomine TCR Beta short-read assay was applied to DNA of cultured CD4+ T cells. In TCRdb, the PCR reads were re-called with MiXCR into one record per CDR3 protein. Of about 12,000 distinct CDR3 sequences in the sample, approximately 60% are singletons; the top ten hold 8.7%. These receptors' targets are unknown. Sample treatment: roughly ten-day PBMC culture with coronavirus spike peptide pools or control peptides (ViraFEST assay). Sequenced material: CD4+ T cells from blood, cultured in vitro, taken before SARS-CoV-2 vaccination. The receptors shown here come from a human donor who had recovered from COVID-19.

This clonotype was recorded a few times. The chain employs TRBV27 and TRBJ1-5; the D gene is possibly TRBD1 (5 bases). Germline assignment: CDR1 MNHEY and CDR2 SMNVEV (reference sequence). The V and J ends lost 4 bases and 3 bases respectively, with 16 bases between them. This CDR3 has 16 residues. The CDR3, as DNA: TGTGCCAGCAGTTCCACCGGGACGGTATTCAATCAGCCCCAGCATTTT. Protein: CASSSTGTVFNQPQHF.

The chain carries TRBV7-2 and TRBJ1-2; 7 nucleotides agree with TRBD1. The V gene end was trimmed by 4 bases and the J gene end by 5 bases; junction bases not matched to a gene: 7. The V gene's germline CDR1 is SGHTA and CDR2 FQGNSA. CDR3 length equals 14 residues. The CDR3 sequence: CASSSPDRVYGYTF. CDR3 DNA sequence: TGTGCCAGCAGCTCCCCAGACAGGGTTTATGGCTACACCTTC. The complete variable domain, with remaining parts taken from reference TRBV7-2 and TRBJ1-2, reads GAGVSQSPSNKVTEKGKDVELRCDPISGHTALYWYRQSLGQGLEFLIYFQGNSAPDKSGLPSDRFSAERTGGSVSTLTIQRTQQEDSAVYLCASSSPDRVYGYTFGSGTRLTVV.

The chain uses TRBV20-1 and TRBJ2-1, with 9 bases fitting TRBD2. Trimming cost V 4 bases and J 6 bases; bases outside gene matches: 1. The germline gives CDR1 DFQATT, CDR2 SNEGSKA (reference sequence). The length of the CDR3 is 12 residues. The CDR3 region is CSAILAGNEQFF. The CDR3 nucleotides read TGCAGTGCTATACTAGCGGGCAATGAGCAGTTCTTC.

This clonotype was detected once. The CDR3 region is CAISDHLDGQPQHF. CDR3 nucleotides: TGTGCCATCAGTGATCACCTTGACGGTCAGCCCCAGCATTTT. The chain couples TRBV10-3 to TRBJ1-5; D not resolved. Germline lookup yields CDR1 ENHRY and CDR2 SYGVKD. The CDR3 covers 14 residues. Between the trimmed V and J ends, which lost 3 bases and 6 bases, there was a span of 12 bases.

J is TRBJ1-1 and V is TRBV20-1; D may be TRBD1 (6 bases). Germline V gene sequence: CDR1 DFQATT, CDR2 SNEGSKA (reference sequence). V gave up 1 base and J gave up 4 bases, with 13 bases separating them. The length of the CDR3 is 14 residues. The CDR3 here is CSARASGVITEAFF. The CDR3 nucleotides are TGCAGTGCTAGAGCCTCAGGGGTGATCACTGAAGCTTTCTTT.

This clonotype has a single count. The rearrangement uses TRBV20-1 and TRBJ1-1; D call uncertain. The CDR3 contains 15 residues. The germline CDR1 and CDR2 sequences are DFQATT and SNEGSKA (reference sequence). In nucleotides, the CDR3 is TGCAGGCCCACCTCAGACCAAGGGAGGAACACTGAAGCTTTCTTT. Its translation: CRPTSDQGRNTEAFF.

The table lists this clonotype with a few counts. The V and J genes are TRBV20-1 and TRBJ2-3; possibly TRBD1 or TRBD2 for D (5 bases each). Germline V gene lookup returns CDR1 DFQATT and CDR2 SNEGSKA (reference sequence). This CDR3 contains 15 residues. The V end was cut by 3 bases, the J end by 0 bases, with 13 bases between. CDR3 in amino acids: CSASFPGASTDTQYF. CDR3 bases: TGCAGTGCTAGTTTCCCCGGGGCTAGCACAGATACGCAGTATTTT.

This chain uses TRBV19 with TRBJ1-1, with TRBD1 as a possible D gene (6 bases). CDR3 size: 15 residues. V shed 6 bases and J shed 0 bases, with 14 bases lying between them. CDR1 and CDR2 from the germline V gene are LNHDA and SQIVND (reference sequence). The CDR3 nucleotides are TGTGCCAGTAGCAGGGACACATCAATGAACACTGAAGCTTTCTTT. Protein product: CASSRDTSMNTEAFF.

The CDR3 protein is CASSSGPSYGYTF. DNA of the CDR3: TGTGCCAGCAGTTCAGGCCCCTCCTATGGCTACACCTTC. V usage is TRBV6-5 and J usage is TRBJ1-2; no firm D call. The V end was cut by 4 bases, the J end by 4 bases, with 10 bases between. Looked up from germline, CDR1 is MNHEY and CDR2 is SVGAGI. The CDR3 totals 13 residues.

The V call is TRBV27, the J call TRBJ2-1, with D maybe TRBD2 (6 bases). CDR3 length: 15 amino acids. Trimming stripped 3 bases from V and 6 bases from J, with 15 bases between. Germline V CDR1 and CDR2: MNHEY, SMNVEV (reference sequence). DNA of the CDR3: TGTGCCAGCAGTTTGGGGAGTGGAGCGGGCAATGAGCAGTTCTTC. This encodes CASSLGSGAGNEQFF.

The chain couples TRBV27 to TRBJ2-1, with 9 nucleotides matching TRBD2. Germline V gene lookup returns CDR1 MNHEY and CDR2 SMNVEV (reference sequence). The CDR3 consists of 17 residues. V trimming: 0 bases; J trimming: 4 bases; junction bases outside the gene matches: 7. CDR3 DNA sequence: TGTGCCAGCAGTTTATCCCCCAGCGGGAGGCCTTACAATGAGCAGTTCTTC. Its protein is CASSLSPSGRPYNEQFF.

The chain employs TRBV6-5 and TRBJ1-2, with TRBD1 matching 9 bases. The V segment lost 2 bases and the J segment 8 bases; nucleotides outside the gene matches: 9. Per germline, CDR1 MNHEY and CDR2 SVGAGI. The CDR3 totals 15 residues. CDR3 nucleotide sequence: TGTGCCAGCAGTTACCGCGGGACAGGGTTGGAAGGCTACACCTTC. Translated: CASSYRGTGLEGYTF.

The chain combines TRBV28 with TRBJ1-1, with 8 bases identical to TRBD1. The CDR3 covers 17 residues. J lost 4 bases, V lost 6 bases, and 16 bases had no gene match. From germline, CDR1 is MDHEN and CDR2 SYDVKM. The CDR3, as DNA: TGTGCCAGCAGGGGATCCGGGACAGGCTCCCCGGGCACTGAAGCTTTCTTT. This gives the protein CASRGSGTGSPGTEAFF.

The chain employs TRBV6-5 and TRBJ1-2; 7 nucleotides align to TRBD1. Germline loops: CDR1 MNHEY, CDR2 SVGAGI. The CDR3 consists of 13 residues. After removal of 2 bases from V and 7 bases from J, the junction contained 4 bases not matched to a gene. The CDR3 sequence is CASSYRQGGGYTF. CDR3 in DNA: TGTGCCAGCAGTTACCGACAGGGCGGTGGCTACACCTTC.

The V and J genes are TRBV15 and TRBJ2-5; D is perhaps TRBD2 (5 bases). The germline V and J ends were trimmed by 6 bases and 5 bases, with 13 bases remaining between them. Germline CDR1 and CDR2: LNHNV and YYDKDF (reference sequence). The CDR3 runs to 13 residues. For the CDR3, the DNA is TGTGCCACCAGTCCGGGGTCAGTGGAGACCCAGTACTTC. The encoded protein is CATSPGSVETQYF.